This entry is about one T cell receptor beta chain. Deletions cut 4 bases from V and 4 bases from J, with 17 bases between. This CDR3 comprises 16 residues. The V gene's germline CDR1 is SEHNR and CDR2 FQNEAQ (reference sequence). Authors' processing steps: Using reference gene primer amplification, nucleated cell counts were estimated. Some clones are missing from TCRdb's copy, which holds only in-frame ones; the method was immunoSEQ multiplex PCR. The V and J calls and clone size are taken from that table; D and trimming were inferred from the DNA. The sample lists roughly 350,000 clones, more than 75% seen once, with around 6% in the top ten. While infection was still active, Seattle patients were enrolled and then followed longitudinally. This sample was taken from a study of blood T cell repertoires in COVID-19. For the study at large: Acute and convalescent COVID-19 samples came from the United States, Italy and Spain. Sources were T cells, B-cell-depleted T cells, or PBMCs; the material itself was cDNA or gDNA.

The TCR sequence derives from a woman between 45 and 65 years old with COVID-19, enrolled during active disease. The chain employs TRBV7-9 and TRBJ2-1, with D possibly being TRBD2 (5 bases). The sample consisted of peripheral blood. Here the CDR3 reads CASSSRGSVKYNEQFF. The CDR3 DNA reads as TGTGCCAGCAGCTCCCGGGGTAGCGTAAAGTACAATGAGCAGTTCTTC.